The next 12 T cell receptor beta chains were all read from a single sample in a study of T cells after yellow fever vaccination. TCRdb itself ran the 5' RACE reads through MiXCR, one entry per CDR3 protein. The sample carries hundreds of thousands of distinct CDR3 sequences, roughly 7.5% recorded once. The sample consisted of PBMCs, taken about 41 days after the first yellow fever vaccination. These receptors came from a young man who received the YFV17D yellow fever vaccine.

This sequence joins TRBV12-3 or TRBV12-4 and TRBJ2-3; TRBD1 or TRBD2 may be the D gene (5 bases each). The CDR3 runs to 20 residues. The V and J ends lost 8 bases and 4 bases respectively, with 34 bases between them. For the CDR3, the DNA is TGTGCCAGCGGTTCGTGGAGGTTTACGGGGCGAACCAGTAGCGCAGATACGCAGTATTTT. Its protein product is CASGSWRFTGRTSSADTQYF.

The rearrangement uses TRBV12-3 or TRBV12-4 and TRBJ1-2; D perhaps matches TRBD1 (6 bases). The CDR3 runs to 15 residues. V shed 3 bases and J shed 4 bases, with 15 bases lying between them. The CDR3 loop reads CASSFRGGNGYGYTF. The CDR3 DNA follows: TGTGCCAGCAGTTTTAGGGGGGGCAACGGCTATGGCTACACCTTC.

This clonotype was found a few times. The rearrangement links TRBV12-3 or TRBV12-4 to TRBJ1-5, with 10 bases aligning to TRBD1. Trimming cost V 2 bases and J 5 bases; bases outside gene matches: 3. The CDR3 covers 15 residues. The CDR3, as DNA: TGTGCCAGCAGTTTAAGGACAGGGGGATATCAGCCCCAGCATTTT. Its translation is CASSLRTGGYQPQHF.

This clonotype was seen a few times. The chain links TRBV27 to TRBJ1-2; D call uncertain. The CDR3 spans 11 residues. V dropped 3 bases and J dropped 8 bases, with 7 bases sitting between them. Per the germline V gene, CDR1 is MNHEY and CDR2 is SMNVEV (reference sequence). CDR3: CASSLWEGYTF. As DNA, the CDR3 is TGTGCCAGCAGTTTGTGGGAGGGCTACACCTTC.

CDR3: CASSLDLRDTEAFF. For the CDR3, the DNA is TGCGCCAGCAGCCTAGACTTACGGGACACTGAAGCTTTCTTT. The V call is TRBV5-1, the J call TRBJ1-1; D gene unclear. The CDR3 length is 14 residues. Trimming cost V 4 bases and J 3 bases, with 13 bases left between them. Germline CDR1 reads SGHRS; CDR2 reads YFSETQ.

This clonotype was seen repeatedly, ten times or more. V usage is TRBV6-5 and J usage is TRBJ2-2; D gene ambiguous. Germline assignment: CDR1 MNHEY and CDR2 SVGAGI. The V gene lost 3 bases and the J gene lost 1 base, with 3 bases spanning the gap. This CDR3 spans 13 amino acids. CDR3 in amino acids: CASSYQNTGELFF. As DNA, the CDR3 is TGTGCCAGCAGTTATCAGAACACCGGGGAGCTGTTTTTT.

This clonotype was counted many times. The V gene is TRBV5-4, the J gene TRBJ2-5, with TRBD1 as a possible D gene (6 bases). V was cut by 4 bases and J by 5 bases, with 27 bases left in between. The CDR3 is made up of 18 amino acids. Per the germline V gene, CDR1 is SGHNT and CDR2 is YYREEE (reference sequence). The CDR3 DNA reads as TGTGCCAGCAGCACCGGGCAAACCTCCGGGACATACTGGGAGACCCAGTACTTC. Translation: CASSTGQTSGTYWETQYF.

At least ten counts were recorded for this clonotype. The chain combines TRBV10-3 with TRBJ2-7, with TRBD1 identical over 10 bases. The germline gives CDR1 ENHRY, CDR2 SYGVKD. J was trimmed by 1 base and V by 6 bases; bases with no gene match: 6. This CDR3 is 15 amino acids long. CDR3: CAISSGTGVSYEQYF. For the CDR3, the DNA is TGTGCCATCAGCTCCGGGACAGGGGTATCCTACGAGCAGTACTTC.

The V and J genes are TRBV24-1 and TRBJ2-1; 10 nucleotides match TRBD1. Trimming cost V 4 bases and J 8 bases; bases outside gene matches: 7. Germline-derived CDR1 and CDR2 are KGHDR and SFDVKD. The CDR3 is 15 residues long. The CDR3 reads CATSDRDRGDHEQFF. CDR3 sequence (DNA): TGTGCCACCAGTGACCGGGACAGGGGCGATCATGAGCAGTTCTTC.

In this sample, this clonotype turned up a few times. The gene calls are TRBV4-2 and TRBJ2-7; TRBD2 matches 7 bases. The CDR3 contains 17 residues. CDR1 is LGHNA, CDR2 YNFKEQ, per germline. The ends lost 1 base at V and 5 bases at J; junction bases unmatched: 14. In nucleotides, the CDR3 is TGTGCCAGCAGCCAAGGATCACTGGCGGGGGTGGTCCACGAGCAGTACTTC. Protein sequence: CASSQGSLAGVVHEQYF.

The V and J genes are TRBV5-6 and TRBJ2-5, with D maybe TRBD2 (5 bases). This CDR3 has 14 residues. The germline V gene encodes CDR1 SGHDT and CDR2 YYEEEE. V shed 1 base and J shed 4 bases, with 11 bases lying between them. CDR3 coding DNA: TGTGCCAGCAGCTTGAACGGGGTGATAGAGACCCAGTACTTC. Protein: CASSLNGVIETQYF.

This clonotype occurred many times. The gene calls are TRBV4-3 and TRBJ2-3; D is ambiguous. The V and J ends lost 0 bases and 2 bases respectively, with 6 bases between them. This CDR3 has 14 residues. The germline V gene has CDR1 LGHNA and CDR2 YSLEER. The CDR3 DNA reads as TGCGCCAGCAGCCAAGATTTTAACACAGATACGCAGTATTTT. This sequence encodes CASSQDFNTDTQYF.